The entry that follows covers one T cell receptor beta chain sequence. The target of this receptor is not known. No base quality values were provided; no much bigger clone lies one nucleotide off. Dithiothreitol, EDTA incubations and collagenase D digestion were used to isolate intraepithelial and lamina propria lymphocytes from graft specimens. Bulk TCR-beta sequencing was performed on serial intestinal graft biopsy specimens collected as late as 600 days after transplant. The junction shows trimming of 3 bases on V and 2 bases on J, plus 8 bases between the germline ends. CDR1 and CDR2 are read off the germline V gene as KGHSH and LQKENI. From the cysteine through the phenylalanine, the CDR3 covers 15 amino acids. Kept here is only the CDR3 DNA, which spans 45 bases and is read in frame from base 1. The sample belongs to a study of graft-versus-host responses after intestinal transplantation (dated by TCRdb to the early 2020s). At the level of the whole study: The transplants that recipients got were multivisceral, liver-intestinal, or isolated intestinal. All recipients received anti-thymocyte globulin induction followed by maintenance tacrolimus and steroids for 3 to 4 years. Bulk TCR-beta CDR3 sequencing was used to track graft-versus-host and host-versus-graft alloreactive T cell clones in the graft, circulation and bone marrow after intestinal transplantation. Alloreactive clones were identified by sequencing pre-transplant mixed lymphocyte reaction products and comparing them with unstimulated pre-transplant donor and recipient T cells. A cohort of about 26 intestinal transplant recipients, including one retransplant, was enrolled, and a few patients lacking pretransplant specimens were excluded. A peak of at least 4% donor T cells among recipient peripheral blood mononuclear cells was the definition used for donor T cell macrochimerism. Rather than going through the commercial service, samples from three later patients were sequenced in-house on an Illumina MiSeq and processed with MiXCR. What the research found in general, with its limitations: In patients with donor T cell macrochimerism, the allografts had high GvH to HvG T cell clonal ratios. Early after transplant, peak levels of circulating GvH clones were associated with declines in HvG clones. The relatively low number and heterogeneity of intestinal transplant patients limited the conclusions. GvH clones were found in recipient bone marrow, and some of the GvH clones appeared earlier in ileal mucosa or blood, which is consistent with an intestinal mucosal origin.

Libraries came from the immunoSEQ multiplex PCR assay. For most patients, high-throughput TCR-beta CDR3 sequencing of genomic DNA was performed by Adaptive Biotechnologies. Processing in the source paper ran as follows. TCR sequencing data were retrieved from Adaptive's ImmunoSEQ software for around 18 patients, whereas a few other patients were processed with MiXCR and VDJtools. CDR3 nucleotide sequences shared between donor and recipient were removed because the origin of such sequences could not be assigned. At least 2-fold expansion over unstimulated cells and a minimum CFSE-low frequency of 0.002% (template counts) or 0.001% (read counts) were required for clones to be classified as alloreactive. A clone was considered mappable if detected in the sequenced pre-transplant spleen, lymph node, or MLR CFSE-low populations of the donor or recipient. The cumulative frequency of alloreactive clones was calculated as a percentage of all sequences, weighted by copy number. In its TCRdb copy, this immuneACCESS table keeps in-frame sequences only and misses some clones. Where compared with another copy, unresolved V genes explain less than half of these, and the others have no known cause. V and J calls and clone size are given by that table; D and trimming were obtained from the DNA. The sample table lists about 5,700 clones, less than 70% of them with a count of one. The ten largest clones capture approximately 29% of the sample.

Sequenced material: ileum tissue, taken roughly 290 days after intestinal transplant. The clonotype was recovered from a human patient who received an intestinal transplant, so some T cells may come from the graft donor. The chain is made from TRBV18 and TRBJ2-6; the D gene cannot be resolved reliably. The CDR3 protein is CASSPFRPGANVLTF. Read as DNA, the sequence is TGTGCCAGCTCACCCTTTCGACCTGGGGCCAACGTCCTGACTTTC. The entire variable domain, with the stretches around the CDR3 drawn from the reference TRBV18 and TRBJ2-6 proteins, is NAGVMQNPRHLVRRRGQEARLRCSPMKGHSHVYWYRQLPEEGLKFMVYLQKENIIDESGMPKERFSAEFPKEGPSILRIQQVVRGDSAAYFCASSPFRPGANVLTFGAGSRLTVL.